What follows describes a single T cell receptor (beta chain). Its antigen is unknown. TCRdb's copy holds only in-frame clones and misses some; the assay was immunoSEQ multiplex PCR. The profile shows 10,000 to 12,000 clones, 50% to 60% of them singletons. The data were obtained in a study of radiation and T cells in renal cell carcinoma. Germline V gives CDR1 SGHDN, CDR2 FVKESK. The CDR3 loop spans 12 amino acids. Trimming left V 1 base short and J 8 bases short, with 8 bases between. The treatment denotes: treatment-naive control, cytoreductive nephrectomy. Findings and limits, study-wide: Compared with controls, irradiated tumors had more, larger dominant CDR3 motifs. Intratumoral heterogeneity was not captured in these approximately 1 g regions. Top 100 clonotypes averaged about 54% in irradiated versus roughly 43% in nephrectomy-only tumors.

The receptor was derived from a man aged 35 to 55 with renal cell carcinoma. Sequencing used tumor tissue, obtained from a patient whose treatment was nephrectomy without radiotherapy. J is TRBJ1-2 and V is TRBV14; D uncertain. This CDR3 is CASSQGHLGYTF. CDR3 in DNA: TGTGCCAGCAGCCAAGGGCACCTAGGCTACACCTTC.